These 3 T cell receptor beta chains were all obtained from the same sample, sequenced in a study of blood T cells in healthy people across ages. Next came a second PCR, run for about 6 to 12 cycles, which used a sample-barcoded 5' primer along with a J-beta primer mix. One entry per CDR3 protein results from TCRdb running MiXCR on the 5' RACE reads. This sample yields some 760,000 distinct CDR3 sequences, of which roughly 25% are seen a single time; under 4.5% belongs to the top ten. This sample also appeared in a second study, on T cells of mothers and their children.

Sequenced sample: blood. Every receptor here comes from a boy aged 5 to 17 in good health.

This clonotype has just a few counts. The chain recombines TRBV4-2 with TRBJ1-5; D ambiguous. Trimming shortened V by 0 bases and J by 9 bases, and 21 bases separated the two germline ends. Germline values: CDR1 LGHNA, CDR2 YNFKEQ. The CDR3 covers 17 residues. CDR3 DNA sequence: TGTGCCAGCAGCCAAGATCCTGCGGGAGCAGCGCGTCGGCCCCAGCATTTT. The encoded protein is CASSQDPAGAARRPQHF.

In its sample, this clonotype was seen a few times. The V gene is TRBV29-1, the J gene TRBJ2-7, with TRBD1 matching 10 bases. The trim removed 8 bases at V and 2 bases at J, leaving 3 bases unmatched. The CDR3 consists of 12 residues. The germline gives CDR1 SQVTM, CDR2 ANQGSEA. The CDR3 region has the DNA TGCAGCATTGGACAGGGGGCCTACGAGCAGTACTTC. Translation: CSIGQGAYEQYF.

Only a few counts were recorded for this clonotype. The chain carries TRBV6-5 and TRBJ2-2; 8 positions match TRBD1. Germline CDR1 reads MNHEY; CDR2 reads SVGAGI. The ends lost 4 bases at V and 3 bases at J; junction bases unmatched: 10. The CDR3 is 17 residues long. CDR3 sequence reads: CASSSPFTTGDTGELFF. In nucleotides, the CDR3 is TGTGCCAGCAGTTCTCCTTTCACGACAGGGGACACCGGGGAGCTGTTTTTT.